The entry below describes one TCR beta chain. What it recognizes is unknown. Researchers amplified the TCR beta CDR3 regions from RNA transcripts. During a first-round RT-PCR of the TCR CDR3, the HTBI primer set was used. A single record per CDR3 protein comes from TCRdb applying MiXCR to the multiplex PCR reads. The data contain roughly 700,000 distinct CDR3 sequences, over 35% of them singletons. V shed 6 bases, J shed 5 bases, and the junction held 4 bases outside the gene matches. This CDR3 spans 13 amino acids. CDR1 and CDR2 (germline): SEHNR, FQNEAQ (reference sequence). PBMCs were obtained from over 8.5 ml fresh peripheral blood. This entry is derived from a study of T cells in Graves' hyperthyroidism and ophthalmopathy. Findings of the study overall: Most expanded thyroid clonotypes above 0.001 recurred in blood.

The sequence derives from a woman in her thirties or forties with Graves' hyperthyroidism. The sample consisted of blood. The J gene is TRBJ2-5, the V gene TRBV7-9, with 9 bases lining up with TRBD1. Written as DNA, the CDR3 is TGTGCCAGCAGTTGGGACAGGGTGGAGACCCAGTACTTC. This translates into CASSWDRVETQYF.